The entry that follows covers one T cell receptor (beta chain) sequence. Authors' analysis steps: Counts of nucleated cells, estimated from reference gene primer amplification, were obtained. This table comes from immunoSEQ multiplex PCR, and its TCRdb copy is limited to in-frame clones, with some not included. V and J calls and clone size are those listed in that table; D and trimming were worked out from the DNA. This repertoire shows approximately 140,000 clones, roughly nine tenths found once; its top ten account for about 4.6%. This entry comes from a study of blood T cell repertoires in COVID-19. Study-level background: Acute and convalescent COVID-19 specimens originated in the United States, Italy and Spain. PBMCs, B-cell-depleted T cells, or T cells were the source of the cDNA or gDNA that made up the material.

This TCR derives from a woman in her sixties with active or convalescent COVID-19. Sequencing was carried out using peripheral blood.

CDR3 in DNA: TGTGCCACCACCCGTGGCAATTCGGGGTCTGGAAACACCATATATTTT. It specifies CATTRGNSGSGNTIYF. This chain uses TRBV10-3 with TRBJ1-3, with D unclear. The CDR3 runs to 16 residues. Trimming stripped 10 bases from V and 1 base from J, with 20 bases between. The germline CDR1 and CDR2 sequences are ENHRY and SYGVKD.